This T cell receptor (beta chain) emerged from a study of CD8 T cells in Susac syndrome. Trimming took off 7 bases at V and 5 bases at J, with 10 bases between the two ends. This CDR3 is built from 12 residues. The RNA, about 0.45 to 1 ug, was put through reverse transcription using random hexamers. TCRdb called the immunoSEQ multiplex PCR reads again in MiXCR, with one record for every CDR3 protein. In the table there are about 25,000 distinct CDR3 sequences, around 95% of which are singletons. The TCR comes from a human donor in good health. The J gene is TRBJ2-3, the V gene TRBV12-3 or TRBV12-4; D may be TRBD2 (6 bases). The sequencing input was CD8+ T cells from PBMCs. The CDR3: CASTLGGDTQYF. CDR3 sequence (DNA): TGTGCCAGCACCCTGGGGGGAGATACGCAGTATTTT.